This TCR beta chain was recorded in a study of CD8+ T cells in alopecia areata. There are 14 residues in the CDR3. CDR1 and CDR2 from the germline V gene are GTSNPN and SVGIG (reference sequence). With 3 bases clipped from V and 2 bases from J, the junction kept 5 bases outside the gene matches. The sample holds a few counts of this clone. Antigen: not known. Study-wide results and caveats: Scalp repertoires also include resident alphabeta T cells from normal skin.

TCR sequencing used cDNA made by reverse transcription of extracted RNA. Assay used: immunoSEQ multiplex PCR; TCRdb lists only in-frame clones, some missing. This table has approximately 91,000 clones, 35% to 50% appearing once. The sample was CD4+ T cells sorted from blood. The rearrangement links TRBV30 to TRBJ2-5; 8 nucleotides match TRBD1. The TCR was taken from a human donor with alopecia areata. Here the CDR3 reads CAWRGDRLQETQYF. CDR3 nucleotide sequence: TGTGCCTGGAGGGGGGACAGGCTACAAGAGACCCAGTACTTC.